The rows below give T cell receptor beta chains drawn from one sample of a study of breast tumors, draining lymph nodes, adjacent tissues. In TCRdb, the multiplex PCR reads were re-called with MiXCR into one record per CDR3 protein. This table has 14,000 to 15,000 distinct CDR3 sequences, roughly 50% appearing once. Sequencing was done on a sample of tumor-adjacent breast tissue. All receptors come from a female donor with breast cancer. Some clones in this sample may be carry-over from other donors' samples. The CDR3 runs from the conserved cysteine through the conserved F or W. D genes are given only for firm matches. Only some rows state a clone size, as once, few, many or a class for expanded clones.

d_call: -; j_call: TRBJ2-7; v_call: TRBV10-3; cdr3_length: 16; clone_size: medium-sized; cdr3_aa: CAISDPLPRTDGEQYF; cdr3_nt: TGTGCCATCAGTGATCCCCTACCTCGAACCGATGGCGAGCAGTACTTC
d_call: TRBD1; j_call: TRBJ2-7; v_call: TRBV5-5; cdr3_length: 15; clone_size: -; cdr3_aa: CASSGGQGATYEQYF; cdr3_nt: TGTGCCAGCAGCGGGGGACAGGGGGCAACCTACGAGCAGTACTTC
d_call: -; j_call: TRBJ1-4; v_call: TRBV6-8; cdr3_length: 14; clone_size: -; cdr3_aa: CASSPTEGGEKLFF; cdr3_nt: TGTGCCAGCTCACCCACGGAAGGGGGTGAAAAACTGTTTTTT
d_call: TRBD1; j_call: TRBJ1-3; v_call: TRBV5-1; cdr3_length: 16; clone_size: few; cdr3_aa: CASRKTGEASGNTIYF; cdr3_nt: TGCGCCAGCAGAAAAACAGGGGAAGCCTCTGGAAACACCATATATTTT
d_call: -; j_call: TRBJ1-2; v_call: TRBV9; cdr3_length: 13; clone_size: -; cdr3_aa: CASSVGKGDGYTF; cdr3_nt: TGTGCCAGCAGCGTAGGAAAAGGGGATGGCTACACCTTC
d_call: -; j_call: TRBJ2-5; v_call: TRBV15; cdr3_length: 14; clone_size: many; cdr3_aa: CATRLGGAAETQYF; cdr3_nt: TGTGCCACCCGTCTGGGGGGGGCTGCAGAGACCCAGTACTTC
d_call: TRBD1; j_call: TRBJ1-4; v_call: TRBV7-9; cdr3_length: 16; clone_size: -; cdr3_aa: CASSLSSGTGDEKLFF; cdr3_nt: TGTGCCAGCAGCTTATCTTCCGGGACAGGGGATGAAAAACTGTTTTTT
d_call: -; j_call: TRBJ1-1; v_call: TRBV6-1; cdr3_length: 13; clone_size: -; cdr3_aa: CASIRDFDTEAFF; cdr3_nt: TGTGCCAGCATTCGGGACTTCGACACTGAAGCTTTCTTT
d_call: -; j_call: TRBJ2-2; v_call: TRBV18; cdr3_length: 14; clone_size: -; cdr3_aa: CASSWERNTGELFF; cdr3_nt: TGTGCCAGCTCATGGGAGAGGAACACCGGGGAGCTGTTTTTT
d_call: -; j_call: TRBJ1-2; v_call: TRBV29-1; cdr3_length: 14; clone_size: -; cdr3_aa: CSVEDLGGRGGYTF; cdr3_nt: TGCAGCGTTGAAGATTTGGGCGGCCGGGGGGGCTACACCTTC
d_call: -; j_call: TRBJ2-5; v_call: TRBV6-2/TRBV6-3; cdr3_length: 11; clone_size: many; cdr3_aa: CASNSIGTQYF; cdr3_nt: TGTGCCAGCAACTCAATAGGAACCCAGTACTTC
d_call: TRBD1; j_call: TRBJ2-7; v_call: TRBV11-2; cdr3_length: 14; clone_size: few; cdr3_aa: CASSLEQGAREQYF; cdr3_nt: TGTGCCAGCAGCTTAGAACAGGGGGCGCGGGAGCAGTACTTC
d_call: TRBD2; j_call: TRBJ2-2; v_call: TRBV7-3; cdr3_length: 17; clone_size: many; cdr3_aa: CASSLTGLAGGHGELFF; cdr3_nt: TGTGCCAGCAGCTTAACTGGACTAGCGGGAGGCCACGGGGAGCTGTTTTTT
d_call: -; j_call: TRBJ2-5; v_call: TRBV7-2; cdr3_length: 13; clone_size: medium-sized; cdr3_aa: CASSFGSLETQYF; cdr3_nt: TGTGCCAGCAGCTTTGGGTCATTGGAGACCCAGTACTTC
d_call: -; j_call: TRBJ1-1; v_call: TRBV6-6; cdr3_length: 15; clone_size: -; cdr3_aa: CASSYSRGRVTEAFF; cdr3_nt: TGTGCCAGCAGTTACTCAAGGGGGAGGGTGACTGAAGCTTTCTTT
d_call: TRBD2; j_call: TRBJ2-3; v_call: TRBV10-3; cdr3_length: 15; clone_size: -; cdr3_aa: CAISASSGSTDTQYF; cdr3_nt: TGTGCCATCAGTGCGTCTAGCGGCAGCACAGATACGCAGTATTTT
d_call: -; j_call: TRBJ1-3; v_call: TRBV7-8; cdr3_length: 14; clone_size: -; cdr3_aa: CASSPQTGRNTIYF; cdr3_nt: TGTGCCAGCAGCCCGCAGACTGGGCGGAACACCATATATTTT
d_call: TRBD1; j_call: TRBJ1-5; v_call: TRBV10-2; cdr3_length: 14; clone_size: many; cdr3_aa: CASSGTGGNQPQHF; cdr3_nt: TGCGCCAGCAGTGGGACAGGGGGTAATCAGCCCCAGCATTTT
d_call: -; j_call: TRBJ1-4; v_call: TRBV11-3; cdr3_length: 15; clone_size: -; cdr3_aa: CASSPGGREGEKLFF; cdr3_nt: TGTGCCAGCAGCCCTGGCGGGAGAGAGGGTGAAAAACTGTTTTTT
d_call: -; j_call: TRBJ2-1; v_call: TRBV9; cdr3_length: 15; clone_size: -; cdr3_aa: CASSVEWSSYNEQFF; cdr3_nt: TGTGCCAGCAGCGTGGAATGGAGCTCCTACAATGAGCAGTTCTTC
d_call: -; j_call: TRBJ2-4; v_call: TRBV20-1; cdr3_length: 11; clone_size: many; cdr3_aa: CSSRKGGIQYF; cdr3_nt: TGCAGTTCCCGAAAAGGAGGCATTCAGTACTTC
d_call: -; j_call: TRBJ1-2; v_call: TRBV5-8; cdr3_length: 24; clone_size: -; cdr3_aa: CASSPDGSSYNEQFFGPGRDGYTF; cdr3_nt: -
d_call: TRBD2; j_call: TRBJ2-3; v_call: TRBV7-2; cdr3_length: 17; clone_size: -; cdr3_aa: CASSLELEGLITDTQYF; cdr3_nt: TGTGCCAGCAGCCTAGAGTTGGAGGGACTAATCACAGATACGCAGTATTTT
d_call: TRBD2; j_call: TRBJ2-1; v_call: TRBV5-4; cdr3_length: 15; clone_size: -; cdr3_aa: CASSHGTSGRNEQFF; cdr3_nt: TGTGCCAGCAGCCATGGGACTAGCGGGAGGAATGAGCAGTTCTTC
d_call: -; j_call: TRBJ2-1; v_call: TRBV10-2; cdr3_length: 16; clone_size: -; cdr3_aa: CASSQRGDPLSSEQFF; cdr3_nt: TGTGCCAGCAGCCAAAGGGGGGACCCACTCTCCAGTGAGCAGTTCTTC
d_call: -; j_call: TRBJ1-5; v_call: TRBV7-2; cdr3_length: 16; clone_size: medium-sized; cdr3_aa: CASSLEGGAGNQPQHF; cdr3_nt: TGTGCCAGCAGCTTAGAGGGGGGCGCGGGCAATCAGCCCCAGCATTTT
d_call: TRBD1; j_call: TRBJ2-7; v_call: TRBV5-1; cdr3_length: 14; clone_size: -; cdr3_aa: CASTLRTGKYEQYF; cdr3_nt: TGCGCCAGCACCCTTAGGACAGGGAAATACGAGCAGTACTTC
d_call: TRBD1; j_call: TRBJ2-2; v_call: TRBV15; cdr3_length: 15; clone_size: once; cdr3_aa: CATSRDTGGAGGLFF; cdr3_nt: TGTGCCACCAGCAGGGATACAGGGGGCGCCGGGGGGCTGTTTTTT
d_call: -; j_call: TRBJ2-7; v_call: TRBV20-1; cdr3_length: 15; clone_size: -; cdr3_aa: CSARGFRDGFYEQYF; cdr3_nt: TGCAGTGCTAGAGGTTTTCGGGACGGATTCTACGAGCAGTACTTC
d_call: -; j_call: TRBJ1-4; v_call: TRBV20-1; cdr3_length: 13; clone_size: -; cdr3_aa: CSAIRQANETLFF; cdr3_nt: TGCAGTGCTATACGCCAGGCGAATGAAACCCTGTTTTTT
d_call: TRBD2; j_call: TRBJ2-3; v_call: TRBV11-2; cdr3_length: 15; clone_size: many; cdr3_aa: CASSPGGPSGDTQYF; cdr3_nt: TGTGCCAGCAGTCCAGGAGGTCCTAGCGGGGATACGCAGTATTTT
d_call: TRBD1; j_call: TRBJ1-3; v_call: TRBV9; cdr3_length: 17; clone_size: many; cdr3_aa: CASSVTGVDGSGNTIYF; cdr3_nt: TGTGCCAGCAGCGTTACAGGGGTAGATGGCTCTGGAAACACCATATATTTT
d_call: -; j_call: TRBJ1-5; v_call: TRBV20-1; cdr3_length: 14; clone_size: -; cdr3_aa: CSVVTAYSNQPQHF; cdr3_nt: TGCAGTGTCGTGACAGCTTATAGCAATCAGCCCCAGCATTTT
d_call: -; j_call: TRBJ1-5; v_call: TRBV5-6; cdr3_length: 15; clone_size: many; cdr3_aa: CASSLGQEIWQPQHF; cdr3_nt: TGTGCCAGCAGCTTGGGACAGGAAATCTGGCAGCCCCAGCATTTT
d_call: TRBD1; j_call: TRBJ1-2; v_call: TRBV24-1; cdr3_length: 15; clone_size: -; cdr3_aa: CATSDGTGVFGGYTF; cdr3_nt: TGTGCCACCAGTGATGGGACAGGGGTGTTCGGAGGCTACACCTTC
d_call: -; j_call: TRBJ2-3; v_call: TRBV7-2; cdr3_length: 11; clone_size: -; cdr3_aa: CASSRQDTQYF; cdr3_nt: TGTGCCAGCAGCCGGCAAGATACGCAGTATTTT
d_call: TRBD2; j_call: TRBJ2-3; v_call: TRBV4-2; cdr3_length: 18; clone_size: -; cdr3_aa: CASSQDLVAGLSTDTQYF; cdr3_nt: TGTGCCAGCAGCCAAGATTTGGTAGCGGGGCTTAGCACAGATACGCAGTATTTT
d_call: TRBD1; j_call: TRBJ1-5; v_call: TRBV20-1; cdr3_length: 17; clone_size: many; cdr3_aa: CSALGGQGDGGNQPQHF; cdr3_nt: TGCAGTGCCCTAGGGGGACAGGGAGATGGAGGCAATCAGCCCCAGCATTTT
d_call: TRBD2; j_call: TRBJ2-7; v_call: TRBV20-1; cdr3_length: 14; clone_size: -; cdr3_aa: CSARVPSGAYEQYF; cdr3_nt: TGCAGTGCTAGAGTCCCTAGCGGGGCCTACGAGCAGTACTTC
d_call: -; j_call: TRBJ2-1; v_call: TRBV6-1; cdr3_length: 16; clone_size: -; cdr3_aa: CASSPRTASSYDEQFF; cdr3_nt: TGTGCCAGCAGTCCTCGGACGGCTAGCTCCTACGATGAGCAGTTCTTC